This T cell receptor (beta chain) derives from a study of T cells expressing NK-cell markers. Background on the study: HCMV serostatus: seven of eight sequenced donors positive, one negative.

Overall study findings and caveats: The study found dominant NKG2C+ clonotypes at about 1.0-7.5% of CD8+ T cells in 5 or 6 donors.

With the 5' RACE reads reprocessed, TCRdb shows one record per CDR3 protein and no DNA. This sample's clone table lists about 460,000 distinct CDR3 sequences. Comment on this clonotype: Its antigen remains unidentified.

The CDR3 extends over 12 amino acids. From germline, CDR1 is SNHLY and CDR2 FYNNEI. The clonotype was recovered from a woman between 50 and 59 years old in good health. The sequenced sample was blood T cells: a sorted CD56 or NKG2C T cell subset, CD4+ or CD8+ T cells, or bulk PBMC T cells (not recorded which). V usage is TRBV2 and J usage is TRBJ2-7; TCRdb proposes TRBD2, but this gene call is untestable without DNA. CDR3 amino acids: CASTASGNEQYF.